The following is a T cell receptor beta chain sequence with its context. Sequencing used immunoSEQ multiplex PCR; TCRdb keeps in-frame clones, though not all of them. The data contain 310,000 or so clones, approximately 90% of them singletons. In assigning cohorts, the study relied on participant-reported clinical history. The sample belongs to a study of blood T cell repertoires in COVID-19. Background on the study: Donors in the United States, Italy and Spain gave samples during acute or convalescent COVID-19. PBMCs, B-cell-depleted T cells, or T cells provided the cDNA or gDNA that made up the material.

Trimming pared 6 bases from V and 5 bases from J, leaving 10 bases between. This CDR3 region has 13 residues. Per the germline V gene, CDR1 is SGHAT and CDR2 is FQNNGV. This chain connects TRBV11-2 to TRBJ2-2, with D perhaps TRBD1 (5 bases). Source material: PBMCs or T cells enriched from blood (not recorded which). This TCR was recovered from a woman in her twenties or thirties who had recovered from COVID-19. Here the CDR3 DNA reads TGTGCCAGCAGATCGCAGGGAACCGGGGAGCTGTTTTTT. This encodes CASRSQGTGELFF.